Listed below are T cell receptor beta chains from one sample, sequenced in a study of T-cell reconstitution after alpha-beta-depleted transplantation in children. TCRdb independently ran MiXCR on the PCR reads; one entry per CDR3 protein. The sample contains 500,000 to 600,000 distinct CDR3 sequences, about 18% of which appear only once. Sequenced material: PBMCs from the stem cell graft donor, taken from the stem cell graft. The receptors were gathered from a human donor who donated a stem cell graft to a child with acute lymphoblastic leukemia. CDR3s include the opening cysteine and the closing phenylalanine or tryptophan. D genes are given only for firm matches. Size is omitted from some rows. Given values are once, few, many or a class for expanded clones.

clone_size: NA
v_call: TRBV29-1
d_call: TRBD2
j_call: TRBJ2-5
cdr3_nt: TGCAGCGTTGAAAAGGGACTAGCGGGAGTAGTGGAAGAGACCCAGTACTTC
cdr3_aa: CSVEKGLAGVVEETQYF

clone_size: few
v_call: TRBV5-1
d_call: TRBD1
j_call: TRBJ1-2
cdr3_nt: TGCGCCAGCAGCTTGGAAGGGGGCGAGAGTGGCTATGGCTACACCTTC
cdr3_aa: CASSLEGGESGYGYTF

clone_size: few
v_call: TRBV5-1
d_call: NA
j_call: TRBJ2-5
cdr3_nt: TGCGCCAGCAGCTTGGCTCGGGACGGCCGGGAGACCCAGTACTTC
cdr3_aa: CASSLARDGRETQYF

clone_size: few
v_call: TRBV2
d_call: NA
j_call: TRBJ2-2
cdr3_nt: TGTGCCAACACCGGGACGGAGGCTAACACCGGGGAGCTGTTTTTT
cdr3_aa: CANTGTEANTGELFF

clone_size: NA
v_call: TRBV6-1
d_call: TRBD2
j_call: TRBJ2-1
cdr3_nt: TGTGCCAGCAGGGGCCGGGGACTAGCGGGTTACAATGAGCAGTTCTTC
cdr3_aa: CASRGRGLAGYNEQFF

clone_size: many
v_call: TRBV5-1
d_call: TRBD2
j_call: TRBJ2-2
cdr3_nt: TGCGCCAGCAGCTTGAATGCGGGAGATACCGGGGAGCTGTTTTTT
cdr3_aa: CASSLNAGDTGELFF

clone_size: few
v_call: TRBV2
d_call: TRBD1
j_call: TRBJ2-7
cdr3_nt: TGTGCCAGCGCCCGGGACAGGGACTACGAGCAGTACTTC
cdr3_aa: CASARDRDYEQYF

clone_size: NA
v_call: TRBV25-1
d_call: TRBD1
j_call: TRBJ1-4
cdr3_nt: TGTGCCAGCTGCCATGCTTTAGGACAGGGAGGTGATGAAAAACTGTTTTTT
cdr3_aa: CASCHALGQGGDEKLFF

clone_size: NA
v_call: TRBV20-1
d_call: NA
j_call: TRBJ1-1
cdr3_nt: TGCAGTGCTCCATCTCAGGGCACTGAAGCTTTCTTT
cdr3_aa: CSAPSQGTEAFF

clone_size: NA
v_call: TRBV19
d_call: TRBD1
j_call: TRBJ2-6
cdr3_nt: TGTGCCAGTAGTCCAGACCAGGGACAGGTCCCGGGTGGGGCCAACGTCCTGACTTTC
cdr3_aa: CASSPDQGQVPGGANVLTF

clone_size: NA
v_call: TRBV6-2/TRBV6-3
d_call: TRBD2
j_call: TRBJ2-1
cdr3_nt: TGTGCCAGCAGTTATCCCCTCCTAGGACTAGCGAGTCCAATCAATGAGCAGTTCTTC
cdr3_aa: CASSYPLLGLASPINEQFF

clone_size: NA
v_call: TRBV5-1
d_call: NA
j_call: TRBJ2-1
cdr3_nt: TGCGCCAGCGGTCCAGCGGGCCCTTTGGGTGAGCAGTTCTTC
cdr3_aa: CASGPAGPLGEQFF

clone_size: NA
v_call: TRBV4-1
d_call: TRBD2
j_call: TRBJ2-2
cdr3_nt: TGCGCCAGCAGCCGACGACTAGCGGGAGGGGCCGGGGAGCTGTTTTTT
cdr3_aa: CASSRRLAGGAGELFF

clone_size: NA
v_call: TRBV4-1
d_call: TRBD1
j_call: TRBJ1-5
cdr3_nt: TGCGCCAGCAGCCATCACAGGGGACCTTTTAGCAATCAGCCCCAGCATTTT
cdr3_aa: CASSHHRGPFSNQPQHF

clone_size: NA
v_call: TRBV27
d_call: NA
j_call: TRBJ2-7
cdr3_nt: TGTGCCAGCAGTTTATCTGGGGGCAGCCCCTACGAGCAGTACTTC
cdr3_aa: CASSLSGGSPYEQYF

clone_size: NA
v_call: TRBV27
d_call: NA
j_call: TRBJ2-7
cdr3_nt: TGTGCCAGCAGTTTAACCCCCGGACACTACGAGCAGTACTTC
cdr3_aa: CASSLTPGHYEQYF

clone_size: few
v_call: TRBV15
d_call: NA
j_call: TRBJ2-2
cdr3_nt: TGTGCCACCAGCAGAGACGGCAACACCGGGGAGCTGTTTTTT
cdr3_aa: CATSRDGNTGELFF

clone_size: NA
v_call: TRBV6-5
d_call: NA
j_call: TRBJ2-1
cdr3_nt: TGTGCCAGCAGTTATAATCCTTCCATCTACAATGAGCAGTTCTTC
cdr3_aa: CASSYNPSIYNEQFF

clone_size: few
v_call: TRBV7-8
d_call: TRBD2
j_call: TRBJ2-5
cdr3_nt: TGTGCCAGCAGCGCTGGGCTCGGGGTAGCGGGGAAAGAGACCCAGTACTTC
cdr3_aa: CASSAGLGVAGKETQYF

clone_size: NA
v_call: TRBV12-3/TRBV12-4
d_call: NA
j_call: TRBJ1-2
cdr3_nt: TGTGCCAGCAGTTTATTCGGGGAATGGGCCCTTGGTGGCTACACCTTC
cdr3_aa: CASSLFGEWALGGYTF

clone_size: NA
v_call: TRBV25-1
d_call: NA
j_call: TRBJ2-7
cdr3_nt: TGTGCCAGCAGTGAAAATTATCCGGGAGTAGGCCACGAGCAGTACTTC
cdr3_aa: CASSENYPGVGHEQYF

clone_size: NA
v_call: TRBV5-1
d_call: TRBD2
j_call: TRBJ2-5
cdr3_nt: TGCGCCAGCAGCCCTAGCGGGACCCGGGAGACCCAGTACTTC
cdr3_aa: CASSPSGTRETQYF

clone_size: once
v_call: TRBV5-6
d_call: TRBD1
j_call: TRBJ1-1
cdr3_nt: TGTGCCAGCAGCTTGGCGGGGACAGCCTATGAAGCTTTCTTT
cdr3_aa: CASSLAGTAYEAFF

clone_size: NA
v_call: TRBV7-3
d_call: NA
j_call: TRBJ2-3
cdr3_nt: TGTGCCAGCAGCATGCCCCCCGAGGATACGCAGTATTTT
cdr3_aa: CASSMPPEDTQYF

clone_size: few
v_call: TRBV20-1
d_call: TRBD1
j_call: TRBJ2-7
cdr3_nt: TGCAGTGCCGCACAGGGGGCGCTTCTCGAGCAGTACTTC
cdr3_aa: CSAAQGALLEQYF

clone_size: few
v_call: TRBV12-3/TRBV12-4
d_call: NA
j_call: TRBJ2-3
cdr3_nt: TGTGCCAGCAGTTCAGCCATTTTGTCGGTAGCGGATACGCAGTATTTT
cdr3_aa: CASSSAILSVADTQYF

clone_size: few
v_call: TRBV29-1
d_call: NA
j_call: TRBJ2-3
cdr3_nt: TGCAGCGCTCTCACAGATACGCAGTATTTT
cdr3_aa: CSALTDTQYF

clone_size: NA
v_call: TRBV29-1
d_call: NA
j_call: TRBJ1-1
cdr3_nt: TGCAGCGTTCAACAGGGTGGCACTGAAGCTTTCTTT
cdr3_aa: CSVQQGGTEAFF

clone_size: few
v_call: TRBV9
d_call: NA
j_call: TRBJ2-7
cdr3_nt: TGTGCCAGCAGCGGAAGACAGGACCTCTACGAGCAGTACTTC
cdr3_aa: CASSGRQDLYEQYF

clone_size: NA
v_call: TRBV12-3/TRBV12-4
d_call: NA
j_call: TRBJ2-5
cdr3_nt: TGTGCCAGCAGCCCAGCCGGGGTCAGAGAGACCCAGTACTTC
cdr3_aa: CASSPAGVRETQYF

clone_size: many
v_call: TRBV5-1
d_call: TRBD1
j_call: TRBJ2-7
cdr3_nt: TGCGCCAGCACCCGGGGACAGGGTGCGTACGAGCAGTACTTC
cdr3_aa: CASTRGQGAYEQYF

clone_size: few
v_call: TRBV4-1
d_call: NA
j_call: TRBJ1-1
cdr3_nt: TGCGCCAGCAGCCCGGGCAGGGAGGGGCGTGTGAACACTGAAGCTTTCTTT
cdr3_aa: CASSPGREGRVNTEAFF

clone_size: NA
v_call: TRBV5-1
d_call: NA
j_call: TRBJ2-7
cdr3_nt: TGCGCCAGCAGCCCCAGCCGAAACAATGAGCAGTACTTC
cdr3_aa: CASSPSRNNEQYF

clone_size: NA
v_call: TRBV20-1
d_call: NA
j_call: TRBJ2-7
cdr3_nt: TGCAGTGCCCGGGGTATCCCCTCCTACGAGCAGTACTTC
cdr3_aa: CSARGIPSYEQYF

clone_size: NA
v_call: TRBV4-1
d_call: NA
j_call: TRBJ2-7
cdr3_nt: TGCGCCAGCAGCCCCATCTCGTCGGACAGTACCTACGAGCAGTACTTC
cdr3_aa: CASSPISSDSTYEQYF

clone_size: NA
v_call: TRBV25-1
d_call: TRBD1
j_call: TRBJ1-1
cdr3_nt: TGTGCCAGCAGGGAATCAGACAGGGGCTTTGAAGCTTTCTTT
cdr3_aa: CASRESDRGFEAFF

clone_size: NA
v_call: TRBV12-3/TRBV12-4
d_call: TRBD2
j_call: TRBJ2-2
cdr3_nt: TGTGCCAGCAGTTTAGGAAAACTAGCGGGAAACACCGGGGAGCTGTTTTTT
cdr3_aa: CASSLGKLAGNTGELFF

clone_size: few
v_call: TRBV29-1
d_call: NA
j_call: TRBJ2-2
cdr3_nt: TGCAGCGTTGAAGATCCGCGGACCGGGGAGCTGTTTTTT
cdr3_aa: CSVEDPRTGELFF

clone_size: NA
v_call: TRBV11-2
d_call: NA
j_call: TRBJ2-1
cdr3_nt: TGTGCCAGCAGCTTAGATTTCGTTATTGCGGGCAATGAGCAGTTCTTC
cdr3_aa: CASSLDFVIAGNEQFF

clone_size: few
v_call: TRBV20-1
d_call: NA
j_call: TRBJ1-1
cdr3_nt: TGCAGTGCTAGAAGCAGGGGCGCTGAAGCTTTCTTT
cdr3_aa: CSARSRGAEAFF

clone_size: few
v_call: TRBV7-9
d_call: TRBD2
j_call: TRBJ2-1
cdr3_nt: TGTGCCAGCAGCCCCTCTTCGGGAGGGCCGCGCTTGGTCTTC
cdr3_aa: CASSPSSGGPRLVF

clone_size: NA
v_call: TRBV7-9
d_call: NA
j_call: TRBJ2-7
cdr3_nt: TGTGCCAGCAGCTTTATAAGGGGCGAGCAGTACTTC
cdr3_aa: CASSFIRGEQYF

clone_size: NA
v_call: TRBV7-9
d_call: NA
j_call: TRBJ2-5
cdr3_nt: TGTGCCGGCAGCTTGGTTTTGGAGACCCAGTACTTC
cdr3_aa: CAGSLVLETQYF

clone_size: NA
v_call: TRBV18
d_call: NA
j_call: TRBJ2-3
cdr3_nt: TGTGCCAGCTCACCAAGAATGGGGGGTGGACACACAGATACGCAGTATTTT
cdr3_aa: CASSPRMGGGHTDTQYF

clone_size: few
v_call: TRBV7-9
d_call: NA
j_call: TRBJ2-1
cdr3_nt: TGTGCCAGCAACCCAGGGGGGGGCTGGAATGAGCAGTTCTTC
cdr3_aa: CASNPGGGWNEQFF

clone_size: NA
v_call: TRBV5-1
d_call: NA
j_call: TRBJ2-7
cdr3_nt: TGCTCCAGCAGGCACCCCGAGGATGGGAGTTCCTACGAGCAGTACTTC
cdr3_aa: CSSRHPEDGSSYEQYF

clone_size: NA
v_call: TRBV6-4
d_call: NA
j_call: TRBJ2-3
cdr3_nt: TGTGCCAGCAGTGACTCAGGGGATGATACGCAGTATTTT
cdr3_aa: CASSDSGDDTQYF

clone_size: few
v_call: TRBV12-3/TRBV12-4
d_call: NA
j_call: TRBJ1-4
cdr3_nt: TGTGCCAGCAGTTTGTATGAAAAACTGTTTTTT
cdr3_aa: CASSLYEKLFF